Listed below are T cell receptor beta chains from one sample, sequenced in a study of blood T cells in healthy people across ages. Each CDR3 protein gets one entry after TCRdb re-called the 5' RACE reads with MiXCR. The sample contains fewer than 1,000,000 distinct CDR3 sequences, around two fifths of which appear only once. The sample comprised blood. These receptors all stem from a man in his sixties in good health. Each CDR3 is given with its conserved first and last residue. The order of the fields is V gene, D gene, clone size, J gene, CDR3 DNA, CDR3 protein. A D gene is named only where the DNA matches it firmly. Clone size is not always given. Where it is, it says once, few, many or a class for expanded clones.

TRBV3-1,-,-,TRBJ1-2,TGTGCCAGCAGCAGGAGACAGGCCCCCAACTATGGCTACACCTTC,CASSRRQAPNYGYTF
TRBV10-1,TRBD2,many,TRBJ2-1,TGCGCCAGCGGTCAGACTAGCGGGGGAGTTAATGAGCAGTTCTTC,CASGQTSGGVNEQFF
TRBV5-6,-,once,TRBJ2-4,TGTGCCAGCAGCAGGGACATCTTAAGCATTCAGTACTTC,CASSRDILSIQYF
TRBV7-2,TRBD2,-,TRBJ2-1,TGTGCCAGCAGCGTAGCACTAGCGGGGGGCTGGAATGAGCAGTTCTTC,CASSVALAGGWNEQFF
TRBV7-9,-,-,TRBJ1-2,TGTGCCAGCAGCTTAGAGGGGGGAATTAACTATGGCTACACCTTC,CASSLEGGINYGYTF
TRBV27,TRBD1,few,TRBJ2-7,TGTGCCAGCAGTTTCGGTCAGGGGGCGGACTACGAGCAGTACTTC,CASSFGQGADYEQYF
TRBV11-3,-,few,TRBJ2-5,TGTGCCAGCAGCTTGAATCCAGGGTTCCAAGAGACCCAGTACTTC,CASSLNPGFQETQYF
TRBV7-2,TRBD2,few,TRBJ2-1,TGTGCCAGCAGCCGGAGGATGGGCGGGGGGGACTACAATGAGCAGTTCTTC,CASSRRMGGGDYNEQFF
TRBV20-1,-,few,TRBJ1-2,TGCAGTGCCCCTAGTCAGGGGAATGATGGCTACACCTTC,CSAPSQGNDGYTF
TRBV2,-,-,TRBJ1-1,TGTGCCAGCTCCGAGACAGTTTACACTGAAGCTTTCTTT,CASSETVYTEAFF
TRBV20-1,-,-,TRBJ2-7,TGCAGTGCGTGGACCCGGGACACCCCCTACGAGCAGTACTTC,CSAWTRDTPYEQYF
TRBV4-3,-,-,TRBJ1-1,TGCGCCAGCAGCGAGCGAGGGACTGAAGCTTTCTTT,CASSERGTEAFF
TRBV15,-,few,TRBJ2-5,TGTGCCACCAGCAGGGCGGGGTCCCAAGAGACCCAGTACTTC,CATSRAGSQETQYF
TRBV2,-,-,TRBJ2-2,TGTGCCAGCAGTGAAGCCTTGGACACCGGGATAGGGACCGGGGAGCTGTTTTTT,CASSEALDTGIGTGELFF
TRBV7-3,TRBD1,-,TRBJ2-2,TGTGCCAGCAGCCTACACAGGGGTGCGAACACCGGGGAGCTGTTTTTT,CASSLHRGANTGELFF
TRBV6-6,-,few,TRBJ1-5,TGTGCCAGCAGTATCACAGGACAGAGTAATCAGCCCCAGCATTTT,CASSITGQSNQPQHF